This T cell receptor (beta chain) was identified in a study of breast tumors, draining lymph nodes, adjacent tissues. The lymph nodes were axillary draining lymph nodes from breast cancer patients. This clonotype was recorded many times. In TCRdb, the multiplex PCR reads were re-called with MiXCR into one record per CDR3 protein. The data show fewer than 250,000 distinct CDR3 sequences, less than 40% seen once. The sequencing input was axillary lymph node tissue. This clonotype was obtained from a female donor with breast cancer. Some clones in this sample may be carry-over from other donors' samples.

The CDR3 here is CASSLAGQGDTQYF. The CDR3 nucleotides are TGTGCCAGCAGCTTAGCGGGACAGGGAGATACGCAGTATTTT. The chain uses TRBV7-2 and TRBJ2-3; 9 nucleotides line up with TRBD1. The CDR3 sequence is 14 residues long. J lost 5 bases, V lost 0 bases, and 0 bases had no gene match. Germline V gene sequence: CDR1 SGHTA, CDR2 FQGNSA.